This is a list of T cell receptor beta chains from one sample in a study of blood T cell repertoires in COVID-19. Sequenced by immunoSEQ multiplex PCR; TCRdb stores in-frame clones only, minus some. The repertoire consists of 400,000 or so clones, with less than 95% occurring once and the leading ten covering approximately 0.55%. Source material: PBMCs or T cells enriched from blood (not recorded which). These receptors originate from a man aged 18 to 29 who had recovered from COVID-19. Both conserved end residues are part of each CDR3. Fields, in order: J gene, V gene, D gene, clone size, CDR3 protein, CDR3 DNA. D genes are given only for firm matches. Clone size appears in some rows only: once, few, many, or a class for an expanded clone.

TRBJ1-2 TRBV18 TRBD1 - CASSSRTGTNYGYTF TGTGCCAGCTCATCTAGGACAGGGACCAACTATGGCTACACCTTC
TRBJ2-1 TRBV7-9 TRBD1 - CASSLGDRAYNEQFF TGTGCCAGCAGCTTAGGGGACAGAGCCTACAATGAGCAGTTCTTC
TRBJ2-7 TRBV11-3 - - CASSLVPGFYEQYF TGTGCCAGCAGCTTAGTTCCGGGGTTCTACGAGCAGTACTTC
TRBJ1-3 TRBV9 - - CASSAYGVGNTIYF TGTGCCAGCAGCGCTTACGGGGTTGGAAACACCATATATTTT
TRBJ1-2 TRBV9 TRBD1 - CASSSSGTGKYFYTF TGTGCCAGCAGCTCCTCCGGGACAGGGAAATATTTCTACACCTTC
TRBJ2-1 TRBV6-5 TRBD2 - CASRPGGENEQFF TGTGCCAGCAGGCCGGGGGGGGAGAATGAGCAGTTCTTC
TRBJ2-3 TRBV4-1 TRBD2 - CASSQPGLAGADTQYF TGCGCCAGCAGCCAGCCTGGACTAGCGGGGGCAGATACGCAGTATTTT
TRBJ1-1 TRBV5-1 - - CASSLEAMNTEAFF TGCGCCAGCAGCTTGGAAGCTATGAACACTGAAGCTTTCTTT
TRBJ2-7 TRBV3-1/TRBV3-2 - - CASSRDKGHEQYF TGTGCCAGCAGTCGGGACAAAGGGCACGAGCAGTACTTC
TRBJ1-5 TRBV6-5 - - CASSPEVVSNQPQHF TGTGCCAGCTCCCCCGAGGTAGTGAGCAATCAGCCCCAGCATTTT
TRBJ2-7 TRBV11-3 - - CASSLWNRSYEQYF TGTGCCAGCAGCTTATGGAACAGGTCCTACGAGCAGTACTTC
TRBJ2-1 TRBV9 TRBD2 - CASSFEAGTTTNEQFF TGTGCCAGCAGCTTCGAAGCGGGAACGACGACCAATGAGCAGTTCTTC
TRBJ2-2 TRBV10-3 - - CAIRDSTGELFF TGTGCCATCAGGGACTCCACCGGGGAGCTGTTTTTT
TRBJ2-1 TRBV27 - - CASSTVEESSYNEQFF TGTGCCAGCAGTACGGTAGAAGAAAGCTCCTACAATGAGCAGTTCTTC
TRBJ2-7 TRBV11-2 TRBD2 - CASSLDPARLAGGTSYEQYF TGTGCCAGCAGCTTAGACCCCGCGAGGCTAGCGGGGGGGACCAGCTACGAGCAGTACTTC
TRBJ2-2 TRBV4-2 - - CASSPLPAGELFF TGTGCCAGCAGCCCTCTTCCCGCCGGGGAGCTGTTTTTT
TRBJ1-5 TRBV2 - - CASSGEKNQPQHF TGTGCCAGCAGTGGCGAAAAAAATCAGCCCCAGCATTTT
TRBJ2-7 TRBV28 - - CASSSRYEQYF TGTGCCAGCAGTTCTAGATACGAGCAGTACTTC
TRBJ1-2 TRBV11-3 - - CASSPRRESYGYTF TGTGCCAGCAGCCCTCGCCGGGAATCCTATGGCTACACCTTC
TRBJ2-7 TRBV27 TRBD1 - CASRPGGSYEQYF TGTGCCAGCCGCCCAGGGGGTTCGTACGAGCAGTACTTC
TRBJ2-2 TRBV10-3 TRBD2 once CAISAGTSGRSGELFF TGTGCCATCAGTGCGGGGACTAGCGGGAGGTCCGGGGAGCTGTTTTTT
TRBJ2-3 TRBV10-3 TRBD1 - CAISHRGEYTDTQYF TGTGCCATCAGCCACAGGGGGGAGTATACAGATACGCAGTATTTT
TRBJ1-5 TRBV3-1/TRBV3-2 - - CASSLNGGGNQPQHF TGTGCCAGCAGCCTCAACGGGGGAGGCAATCAGCCCCAGCATTTT
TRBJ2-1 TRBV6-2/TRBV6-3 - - CASSPVYNEQFF TGTGCCAGCAGCCCCGTGTACAATGAGCAGTTCTTC
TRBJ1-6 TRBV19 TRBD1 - CASSIGARTGGSSPLHF TGTGCCAGTAGTATAGGGGCCCGAACAGGGGGCTCCTCGCCCCTCCACTTT
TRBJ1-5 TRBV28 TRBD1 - CASSSTGQGQPQHF TGTGCCAGCAGTTCGACAGGGCAGGGGCAGCCCCAGCATTTT
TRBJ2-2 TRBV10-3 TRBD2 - CAISESKGGSSGELFF TGTGCCATCAGTGAGTCGAAGGGAGGGTCATCCGGGGAGCTGTTTTTT
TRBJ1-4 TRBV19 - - CASSSPETGLEKLFF TGTGCCAGTAGTAGCCCGGAAACAGGTCTTGAAAAACTGTTTTTT
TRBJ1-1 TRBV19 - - CASLGTEAFF TGTGCCAGTCTCGGCACTGAAGCTTTCTTT